These 11 T cell receptor beta chains were sequenced from one sample in a study of blood T cell repertoires in COVID-19. Data came from immunoSEQ multiplex PCR; TCRdb stores just in-frame clones and leaves some out. The data hold approximately 300,000 clones, with 85% observed a single time. The sample comprised peripheral blood. The receptors were gathered from a woman aged 45-65 years with active or convalescent COVID-19.

Here the CDR3 reads CASSSQVNTEAFF. As DNA, the CDR3 is TGTGCCAGCAGCTCCCAGGTGAACACTGAAGCTTTCTTT. The rearrangement uses TRBV7-9 and TRBJ1-1; no clear D gene. There are 13 residues in the CDR3. The V end was cut by 4 bases, the J end by 0 bases, with 6 bases between. Germline CDR1 SEHNR, CDR2 FQNEAQ (reference sequence).

The J gene is TRBJ2-7, the V gene TRBV4-1; no reliable D call. V shed 2 bases and J shed 6 bases, with 14 bases lying between them. This CDR3 spans 14 amino acids. The germline CDR1 and CDR2 sequences are MGHRA and YSYEKL. The DNA of the CDR3 is TGCGCCAGCAGCCAAACCTCGAGGCTGGGCGAGCAGTACTTC. As protein: CASSQTSRLGEQYF.

Only one count was recorded for this clone. J is TRBJ2-1 and V is TRBV6-5; 7 positions agree with TRBD1. V lost 2 bases and J lost 8; bases outside the gene matches: 3. Per germline, CDR1 MNHEY and CDR2 SVGAGI. The CDR3 is made up of 13 amino acids. The DNA for the CDR3 is TGTGCCAGCAGTTACCTGACAGGGTATGAGCAGTTCTTC. Its protein product is CASSYLTGYEQFF.

As concerns this clone: This sample also contains other DNA sequences that code for the same CDR3. The J gene is TRBJ1-5, the V gene TRBV30, with a weak D call TRBD1 (6 bases). Per germline, CDR1 GTSNPN and CDR2 SVGIG (reference sequence). The CDR3 extends over 13 amino acids. Trimming took 2 bases from V and 7 from J, leaving 12 bases between them. Written as DNA, the CDR3 is TGTGCCTGGAGTCTGGGGGCGAGGCAGCCCCAGCATTTT. It yields the protein CAWSLGARQPQHF.

Comments on this clone: An end of the junction differs from the germline gene, which may be a read error. The V gene is TRBV5-1, the J gene TRBJ2-1; TRBD2 agrees at 13 bases. The germline V gene has CDR1 SGHRS and CDR2 YFSETQ. CDR3 size: 15 residues. In DNA, the CDR3 is TGCGCCAGCAGGTTGGGACTAGCGGGGCGAAATGAGCAGTTCTTC. This translates into CASRLGLAGRNEQFF.

The rearrangement links TRBV7-6 to TRBJ2-2; 9 nucleotides match TRBD2. CDR3 size: 16 residues. With V trimmed by 5 bases and J by 5 bases, 9 bases remained unmatched. CDR1 is SGHVS, CDR2 FNYEAQ, per germline. CDR3 sequence: CASSQEGSGRTGELFF. CDR3 sequence (DNA): TGTGCCAGCAGCCAGGAGGGTAGCGGGAGAACCGGGGAGCTGTTTTTT.

The chain employs TRBV2 and TRBJ1-5; 10 nucleotides line up with TRBD1. Germline trimming cut 3 bases from V and 5 bases from J; bases unmatched to any gene: 13. The CDR3 loop spans 18 amino acids. Germline V gene data show CDR1 as SNHLY and CDR2 as FYNNEI. The CDR3 is CASSEQSGQGKLDQPQHF. In DNA form, the CDR3 reads TGTGCCAGCAGTGAGCAGTCGGGACAGGGGAAGTTGGATCAGCCCCAGCATTTT.

The genes are TRBV7-9 and TRBJ2-7, with 11 bases lining up with TRBD2. The CDR3 covers 16 residues. After removal of 5 bases from V and 6 bases from J, the junction contained 12 bases not matched to a gene. Per germline, CDR1 SEHNR and CDR2 FQNEAQ (reference sequence). The CDR3 DNA is TGTGCCAGCAGCCTCTGGTTAGCGGGAGGGCCTGGCGAGCAGTACTTC. It specifies CASSLWLAGGPGEQYF.

Here the CDR3 DNA reads TGTGCCAGCAGTATTAATACAGGGATCTATGGCTACACCTTC. This gives the protein CASSINTGIYGYTF. This rearrangement joins TRBV28 to TRBJ1-2; D may be TRBD1 (6 bases). From germline, CDR1 is MDHEN and CDR2 SYDVKM. The CDR3 extends over 14 amino acids. The V gene lost 5 bases and the J gene lost 4 bases, with 14 bases spanning the gap.

The sample holds a few counts of this clone. The rearrangement joins TRBV11-2 to TRBJ2-3, with TRBD2 matching 11 bases. The germline V gene has CDR1 SGHAT and CDR2 FQNNGV. This CDR3 contains 18 residues. V trimming: 10 bases; J trimming: 2 bases; junction bases outside the gene matches: 17. The CDR3 nucleotides are TGTGCCACCCGTTCCCGGGTCGGGACTAGCGGCCTCACAGATACGCAGTATTTT. This sequence encodes CATRSRVGTSGLTDTQYF. The whole variable domain, remainder taken from reference TRBV11-2 and TRBJ2-3, is EAGVAQSPRYKIIEKRQSVAFWCNPISGHATLYWYQQILGQGPKLLIQFQNNGVVDDSQLPKDRFSAERLKGVDSTLKIQPAKLEDSAVYLCATRSRVGTSGLTDTQYFGPGTRLTVL.

This chain connects TRBV6-5 to TRBJ1-6; 8 bases map to TRBD1. CDR3 length equals 15 residues. Germline CDR1 is MNHEY and CDR2 is SVGAGI. V was clipped by 10 bases and J by 5 bases; unmatched bases: 10. CDR3 region: CATRTGTGNNSPLHF. The CDR3 nucleotides are TGTGCCACCCGGACCGGGACAGGAAATAATTCACCCCTCCACTTT.